This TCR beta chain was observed in a study of blood T cells in healthy people across ages. This clonotype was counted ten times or more. Its antigen remains unknown. Next came a second PCR, run for roughly 6 to 11 cycles, which used a sample-barcoded 5' primer along with a J-beta primer mix. TCRdb re-called the 5' RACE reads with MiXCR, one entry per CDR3 protein. This sample has more than 750,000 distinct CDR3 sequences, with under 35% found just once. Whole-study findings and limits: Unsorted PBMCs ruled out conclusive naive versus antigen-experienced comparison. The fall in TCR beta diversity per million T cells was roughly linear with age.

The data also belong to a second study, concerning T cells of mothers and their children. That work contributes: Samples came from three healthy Caucasian mothers and their six children.

This receptor was obtained from a woman between 35 and 50 years old in good health. The sequenced sample consisted of blood.

CDR3 sequence: CASSLVRTNQETQYF. CDR3 DNA sequence: TGTGCCAGCAGCTTAGTCAGGACCAACCAAGAGACCCAGTACTTC. This chain links TRBV7-2 with TRBJ2-5, with D unresolved. The CDR3 has 15 amino acids. CDR1 and CDR2 from the germline V gene are SGHTA and FQGNSA. The germline V and J ends were trimmed by 1 base and 0 bases, with 9 bases remaining between them.